This record concerns one T cell receptor (beta chain) sequence. These data belong to a study of technical replicates of blood from a handful of donors. Germline V gene sequence: CDR1 LNHDA, CDR2 SQIVND (reference sequence). The CDR3 loop spans 17 amino acids. The V gene lost 7 bases and the J gene lost 0 bases, with 19 bases spanning the gap. Repertoires were generated with immunoSEQ multiplex PCR, while TCRdb's copy carries only in-frame clones and drops some. The sample has tens of thousands of clones, 93% seen once. This chain connects TRBV19 to TRBJ1-5, with D unresolved. Sequencing input: T cells isolated from PBMCs. The clonotype was recovered from a human donor in good health. The CDR3 coding sequence is TGTGCCAGTACCCCGTACCGCGTAACTTATAGCAATCAGCCCCAGCATTTT. Translation gives CASTPYRVTYSNQPQHF.